This T cell receptor beta chain was recovered during a study of vaccination and CD4 T cells after COVID-19. Study as a whole: Two mRNA vaccine doses were given, either BNT162b2 or mRNA-1273. Overlapping spike pools from SARS-CoV-2 and HCoV-NL63, HCoV-OC43 and HCoV-229E served as culture stimuli.

The CDR3 length is 13 residues. From germline, CDR1 is SGHVS and CDR2 FQNEAQ. V was shortened by 1 base and J by 8 bases, with 11 bases between the two germline ends. This clonotype was seen a handful of times. Its antigen is undetermined. Treatment: roughly 10-day PBMC culture with coronavirus spike peptide pools or control peptides (ViraFEST assay). Researchers used the Oncomine TCR Beta short-read assay to sequence DNA from cultured CD4+ T cells. After culture, CD4+ T cells served as the source for genomic DNA extraction. One entry per CDR3 protein results from TCRdb running MiXCR on the PCR reads. The table has about 20,000 distinct CDR3 sequences, 67% seen once.

J is TRBJ1-1 and V is TRBV7-8; TRBD1 is a possible D gene (6 bases). The sequencing input was CD4+ T cells from blood, cultured in vitro. The TCR originated in a human donor who had recovered from COVID-19. The CDR3 region has the DNA TGTGCCAGCAGCTTAGTGGTGGGGGCCGAAGCTTTCTTT. Translated, it gives CASSLVVGAEAFF.